These 24 T cell receptor beta chains originate from one sample sequenced in a study of early stage breast cancer tumors. Repertoires were generated with immunoSEQ multiplex PCR, while TCRdb's copy carries only in-frame clones and drops some. The sample has about 21,000 clones; 76% are singletons. The sequenced sample consisted of blood. The receptors were gathered from a person aged 55 to 75 with breast cancer.

The chain recombines TRBV5-1 with TRBJ1-4, with TRBD1 identical over 9 bases. Germline values: CDR1 SGHRS, CDR2 YFSETQ. This CDR3 has 14 amino acids. Losses at the gene ends were 4 bases for V and 8 bases for J; bases not matched to a gene: 6. CDR3 sequence reads: CASSPGTGLEKLFF. DNA for the CDR3: TGCGCCAGCAGCCCCGGGACAGGGCTGGAAAAACTGTTTTTT.

The rearrangement uses TRBV6-7 and TRBJ1-4; the match to TRBD1 covers 8 bases. TRBV6-7 carries the ORF label, with uncertain function. Trimming took 4 bases from V and 8 from J; bases not matched to a gene: 9. This CDR3 spans 15 amino acids. CDR3 residues: CASSWNRGVEEKLFF. In nucleotides, the CDR3 is TGTGCCAGCAGTTGGAACAGGGGGGTGGAGGAAAAACTGTTTTTT.

This rearrangement joins TRBV19 to TRBJ2-7, with 8 nucleotides matching TRBD1. The germline gives CDR1 LNHDA, CDR2 SQIVND (reference sequence). The length of the CDR3 is 18 residues. Trimming at V came to 4 bases and at J to 3 bases, leaving 17 bases not matched to a gene. CDR3 protein: CASSTQYPRTGLLYEQYF. Here the CDR3 DNA reads TGTGCCAGTAGTACCCAATATCCCCGGACAGGGTTACTCTACGAGCAGTACTTC.

J is TRBJ1-6 and V is TRBV27; D might be TRBD1 (5 bases). V dropped 2 bases and J dropped 7 bases, with 12 bases sitting between them. The CDR3 runs 15 residues. The germline CDR1 and CDR2 sequences are MNHEY and SMNVEV (reference sequence). The CDR3 spells CASSLRGLENSPLHF. CDR3 nucleotides: TGTGCCAGCAGTTTAAGGGGACTGGAGAATTCACCCCTCCACTTT.

V usage is TRBV30 and J usage is TRBJ1-1; possibly TRBD1 for D (6 bases). With 0 bases removed from V and 5 bases from J, the gap between germline ends came to 16 bases. Germline-derived CDR1 and CDR2 are GTSNPN and SVGIG (reference sequence). CDR3 size: 15 residues. CDR3 bases: TGTGCCTGGAGTGTATATGGGGGGGCTCGTACTGAAGCTTTCTTT. It encodes CAWSVYGGARTEAFF.

V usage is TRBV29-1 and J usage is TRBJ1-2; unclear D gene. CDR1 is SQVTM, CDR2 ANQGSEA, per germline. V was cut by 0 bases and J by 5 bases, with 7 bases left in between. The CDR3 has 12 amino acids. The CDR3: CSVEDARYGYTF. CDR3 in DNA: TGCAGCGTTGAAGATGCGCGGTATGGCTACACCTTC.

Only a few counts were recorded for this clone. V and J are TRBV5-6 and TRBJ1-1, with D possibly being TRBD1 (5 bases). Trimming left V 1 base short and J 7 bases short, with 8 bases between. The CDR3 is 12 amino acids. Germline assignment: CDR1 SGHDT and CDR2 YYEEEE. CDR3 bases: TGTGCCAGCAGCTTGAGGGGATTTGAAGCTTTCTTT. Amino acid sequence: CASSLRGFEAFF.

This clone was seen a single time. The chain links TRBV6-6 to TRBJ1-1, with a possible D match to TRBD1 (5 bases). This CDR3 contains 13 residues. V gave up 7 bases and J gave up 1 base, with 10 bases separating them. Germline lookup yields CDR1 MNHNY and CDR2 SVGAGI (reference sequence). The CDR3 spells CASIWGENTEAFF. The CDR3 DNA sequence: TGTGCCAGCATATGGGGGGAGAACACTGAAGCTTTCTTT.

The V gene is TRBV4-1, the J gene TRBJ2-1; 7 bases are shared with TRBD2. The J segment lost 16 bases and the V segment lost 0 bases, leaving 15 bases of the junction unmatched. Germline lookup yields CDR1 MGHRA and CDR2 YSYEKL. The CDR3 is 15 amino acids. CDR3 coding DNA: TGCGCCAGCAGCCAAGAAACAGCGGGCGGGAGAAGTGGCTTCTTC. Its protein product is CASSQETAGGRSGFF.

This clone was seen only a few times. The chain combines TRBV5-1 with TRBJ2-2; 7 positions match TRBD1. Trimming removed 1 base from V and 1 base from J; junction bases left unmatched: 4. Germline V gene lookup returns CDR1 SGHRS and CDR2 YFSETQ. CDR3 length: 16 amino acids. DNA for the CDR3: TGCGCCAGCAGCTTGAGTGGGGACAGGAACACCGGGGAGCTGTTTTTT. The encoded protein is CASSLSGDRNTGELFF.

The chain couples TRBV11-2 to TRBJ2-5; no clear D. The V gene's germline CDR1 is SGHAT and CDR2 FQNNGV. This CDR3 spans 13 amino acids. V lost 1 base and J lost 1, with 4 bases in between. CDR3 nucleotides: TGTGCCAGCAGCTTAGGGGGCCAAGAGACCCAGTACTTC. It yields the protein CASSLGGQETQYF.

This rearrangement joins TRBV19 to TRBJ1-1, with TRBD1 identical over 7 bases. The CDR3 sequence is 13 residues long. Germline V gene lookup returns CDR1 LNHDA and CDR2 SQIVND (reference sequence). V gave up 4 bases and J gave up 6 bases; unmatched junction bases: 5. For the CDR3, the DNA is TGTGCCAGTAGTACGACAGGGACCCCTGAAGCTTTCTTT. Its protein is CASSTTGTPEAFF.

J is TRBJ2-3 and V is TRBV9; 10 bases align to TRBD2. Germline-derived CDR1 and CDR2 are SGDLS and YYNGEE. The CDR3 length is 16 residues. Losses at the gene ends were 0 bases for V and 1 base for J; bases not matched to a gene: 2. The CDR3 DNA is TGTGCCAGCAGCGTAGCTCTAGCGGGGGGCACAGATACGCAGTATTTT. This sequence encodes CASSVALAGGTDTQYF.

This clone was recorded once. The sample holds other DNA sequences that translate to the same CDR3. The chain employs TRBV7-2 and TRBJ1-2; tentative D call: TRBD1 (5 bases). In germline, CDR1 is SGHTA, CDR2 FQGNSA. The CDR3 contains 15 residues. The V and J ends lost 4 bases and 2 bases respectively, with 14 bases between them. CDR3 region: CASSWGSGSNYGYTF. The DNA of the CDR3 is TGTGCCAGCAGCTGGGGGTCGGGGTCGAACTATGGCTACACCTTC.

This clone was found a few times. The V and J genes are TRBV7-9 and TRBJ1-2, with 8 bases that match TRBD1. V was clipped by 7 bases and J by 1 base; unmatched bases: 5. Per germline, CDR1 SEHNR and CDR2 FQNEAQ (reference sequence). There are 14 residues in the CDR3. Written as DNA, the CDR3 is TGTGCCAGCACCCTGACAGGGGTTAACTATGGCTACACCTTC. It is translated as CASTLTGVNYGYTF.

This clone has just one count. The V gene is TRBV10-3, the J gene TRBJ2-3; perhaps TRBD2 as D (7 bases). The CDR3 is made up of 14 amino acids. Trimming pared 5 bases from V and 2 bases from J, leaving 11 bases between. The germline CDR1 and CDR2 sequences are ENHRY and SYGVKD. The CDR3 DNA follows: TGTGCCATCAGTCCGGGGGGCCTCACAGATACGCAGTATTTT. Translation: CAISPGGLTDTQYF.

The J gene is TRBJ1-1, the V gene TRBV7-8, with D unresolved. The CDR3 is made up of 15 amino acids. In germline, CDR1 is SGHVS, CDR2 FQNEAQ. Trimming left V 1 base short and J 1 base short, with 10 bases between. The DNA of the CDR3 is TGTGCCAGCAGCTTAGTGGTCACTACGAACACTGAAGCTTTCTTT. Protein sequence: CASSLVVTTNTEAFF.

The chain recombines TRBV30 with TRBJ2-5; 9 nucleotides match TRBD1. The ends lost 1 base at V and 5 bases at J; junction bases unmatched: 5. Germline V gives CDR1 GTSNPN, CDR2 SVGIG (reference sequence). The CDR3 totals 14 residues. CDR3 loop: CAWSDRGRRETQYF. As DNA, the CDR3 is TGTGCCTGGAGTGACAGGGGGCGTAGGGAGACCCAGTACTTC.

This chain connects TRBV7-8 to TRBJ2-7, with D perhaps TRBD1 or TRBD2 (7 bases each). Germline values: CDR1 SGHVS, CDR2 FQNEAQ. Trimming pared 2 bases from V and 6 bases from J, leaving 14 bases between. CDR3 size: 14 residues. The CDR3 loop is CASSLSQGGREQYF. The CDR3 DNA reads TGTGCCAGCAGCTTATCCCAGGGGGGGCGCGAGCAGTACTTC. The variable domain in full, completed from reference TRBV7-8 and TRBJ2-7, reads GAGVSQSPRYKVAKRGQDVALRCDPISGHVSLFWYQQALGQGPEFLTYFQNEAQLDKSGLPSDRFFAERPEGSVSTLKIQRTQQEDSAVYLCASSLSQGGREQYFGPGTRLTVT.

CDR3 in amino acids: CASSLASGGVTDTQYF. The DNA of the CDR3 is TGTGCCAGCAGCTTAGCTAGCGGGGGGGTCACAGATACGCAGTATTTT. The V gene is TRBV5-4, the J gene TRBJ2-3; TRBD2 matches 12 bases. The CDR3 is 16 amino acids. Per germline, CDR1 SGHNT and CDR2 YYREEE (reference sequence). J was trimmed by 2 bases and V by 2 bases; bases with no gene match: 3.

The chain links TRBV27 to TRBJ2-7; 8 nucleotides agree with TRBD1. CDR3 size: 16 residues. V lost 2 bases to trimming and J lost 2 bases; unmatched junction nucleotides: 8. Germline CDR1 and CDR2: MNHEY and SMNVEV (reference sequence). The CDR3 reads CASSLTGQEITYEQYF. The DNA of the CDR3 is TGTGCCAGCAGTTTAACGGGACAGGAGATAACCTACGAGCAGTACTTC.

This rearrangement joins TRBV29-1 to TRBJ2-3, with TRBD2 identical over 7 bases. Germline-derived CDR1 and CDR2 are SQVTM and ANQGSEA. Unmatched junction bases numbered 2, after V lost 4 bases and J lost 1 base. This CDR3 region has 13 residues. The chain's CDR3 is CSVAGGGTDTQYF. The CDR3, as DNA: TGCAGCGTTGCTGGGGGGGGCACAGATACGCAGTATTTT.

The rearrangement uses TRBV4-1 and TRBJ2-7, with D perhaps being TRBD1 or TRBD2 (5 bases each). Germline-derived CDR1 and CDR2 are MGHRA and YSYEKL. The CDR3 has 16 amino acids. The ends were cut back, 0 bases at V and 4 bases at J, with 16 bases in the middle. In nucleotides, the CDR3 is TGCGCCAGCAGCCAAGATGATCAAAGTGGGGGTTACGAGCAGTACTTC. This encodes CASSQDDQSGGYEQYF.

This chain links TRBV4-1 with TRBJ2-7; D is possibly TRBD2 (5 bases). The CDR3 sequence is 15 residues long. V lost 1 base and J 2 bases, leaving 12 bases between the germline ends. Looked up from germline, CDR1 is MGHRA and CDR2 is YSYEKL. This CDR3 reads CASSQARQRAYEQYF. In nucleotides, the CDR3 is TGCGCCAGCAGCCAAGCTAGGCAGAGGGCCTACGAGCAGTACTTC.